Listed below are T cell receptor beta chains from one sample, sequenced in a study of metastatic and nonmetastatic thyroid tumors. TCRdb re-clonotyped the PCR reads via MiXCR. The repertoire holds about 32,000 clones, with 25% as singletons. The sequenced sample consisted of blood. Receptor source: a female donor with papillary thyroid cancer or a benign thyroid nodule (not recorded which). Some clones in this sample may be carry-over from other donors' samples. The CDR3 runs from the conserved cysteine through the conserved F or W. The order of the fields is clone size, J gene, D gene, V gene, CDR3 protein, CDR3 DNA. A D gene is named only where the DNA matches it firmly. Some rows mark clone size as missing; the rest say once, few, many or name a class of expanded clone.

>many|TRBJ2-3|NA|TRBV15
CATSRVGGAGTDTQYF
TGTGCCACCAGCAGAGTAGGAGGGGCTGGCACAGATACGCAGTATTTT
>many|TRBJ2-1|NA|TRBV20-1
CSASSGNEQFF
TGCAGTGCCTCCAGCGGAAATGAGCAGTTCTTC
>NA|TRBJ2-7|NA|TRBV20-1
CSAEGWAGQSYEQYF
TGCAGTGCTGAGGGGTGGGCGGGTCAATCCTACGAGCAGTACTTC
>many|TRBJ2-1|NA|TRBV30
CAWSEVAGIDEQFF
TGTGCCTGGAGTGAGGTAGCCGGGATCGATGAGCAGTTCTTC
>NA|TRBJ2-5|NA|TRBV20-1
CSARGTRDSKAQYF
TGCAGTGCTAGAGGTACCCGGGACTCCAAGGCCCAGTACTTC
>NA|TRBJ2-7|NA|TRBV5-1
CASSGTASAGEEQYF
TGCGCCAGCAGCGGGACTGCCTCTGCAGGGGAAGAGCAGTACTTC
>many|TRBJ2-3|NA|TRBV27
CASSPGLGGTDTQYF
TGTGCCAGCAGTCCGGGACTCGGCGGGACAGATACGCAGTATTTT
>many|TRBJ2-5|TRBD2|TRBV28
CASSLSREGRETQYF
TGTGCCAGCAGTTTATCGCGGGAGGGGCGGGAGACCCAGTACTTC
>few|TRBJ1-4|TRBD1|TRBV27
CASSLAGGDRGLFF
TGTGCCAGCAGTTTGGCGGGGGGAGACAGGGGGTTGTTTTTT
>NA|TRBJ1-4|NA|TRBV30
CAWSVSGQSEKLFF
TGTGCCTGGAGTGTCTCCGGACAGAGTGAAAAACTGTTTTTT
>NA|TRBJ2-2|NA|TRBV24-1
CATSDPAVSANTGELFF
TGTGCCACCAGTGACCCGGCTGTTAGCGCGAACACCGGGGAGCTGTTTTTT
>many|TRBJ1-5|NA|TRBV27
CASSFGPYQPQHF
TGTGCCAGCAGTTTTGGACCATATCAGCCCCAGCATTTT
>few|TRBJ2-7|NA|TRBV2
CASSEAPGPLYEQYF
TGTGCCAGCAGTGAAGCCCCGGGACCTCTCTACGAGCAGTACTTC
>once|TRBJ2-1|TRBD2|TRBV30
CAWSIERGGNEQFF
TGTGCCTGGAGTATCGAGCGGGGGGGCAATGAGCAGTTCTTC
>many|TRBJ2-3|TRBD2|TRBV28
CASTRAGGPGDTQYF
TGTGCCAGCACCAGAGCGGGAGGGCCGGGAGATACGCAGTATTTT
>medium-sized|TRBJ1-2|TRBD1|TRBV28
CASSLSGQAVLYGYTF
TGTGCCAGCAGTTTGTCGGGACAGGCGGTTCTATATGGCTACACCTTC
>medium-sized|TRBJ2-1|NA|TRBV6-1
CASRDTVDEQFF
TGTGCCAGCAGGGACACGGTCGATGAGCAGTTCTTC